The clone carrying this T cell receptor beta chain was detected only a few times. Its cognate antigen is unknown. This sample is drawn from a study of blood T cells in healthy people across ages. Study observations and caveats: Greater diversity and more naive CD4+ cells were seen in long-lived donors than in aged donors.

Using a J-beta primer mix together with a sample-barcoded 5' primer, a second PCR was run for 7 to 11 cycles. A single record per CDR3 protein comes from TCRdb applying MiXCR to the 5' RACE reads. This table holds about 2 million distinct CDR3 sequences, just under 50% found once. The CDR3 has 16 residues. In germline, CDR1 is SGHTA, CDR2 FQGNSA. The sequenced material came from blood. This receptor was identified in a woman aged 40 to 55 in good health. The chain uses TRBV7-2 and TRBJ2-7; D may be TRBD2 (6 bases). The DNA end favors TRBJ2-5, so the J call may be wrong. For the CDR3, the DNA is TGTGCCAGCAGCTCCCAAGCGGGCCCACTCTTAGAGACCCAGTACTTC. Residues: CASSSQAGPLLETQYF.